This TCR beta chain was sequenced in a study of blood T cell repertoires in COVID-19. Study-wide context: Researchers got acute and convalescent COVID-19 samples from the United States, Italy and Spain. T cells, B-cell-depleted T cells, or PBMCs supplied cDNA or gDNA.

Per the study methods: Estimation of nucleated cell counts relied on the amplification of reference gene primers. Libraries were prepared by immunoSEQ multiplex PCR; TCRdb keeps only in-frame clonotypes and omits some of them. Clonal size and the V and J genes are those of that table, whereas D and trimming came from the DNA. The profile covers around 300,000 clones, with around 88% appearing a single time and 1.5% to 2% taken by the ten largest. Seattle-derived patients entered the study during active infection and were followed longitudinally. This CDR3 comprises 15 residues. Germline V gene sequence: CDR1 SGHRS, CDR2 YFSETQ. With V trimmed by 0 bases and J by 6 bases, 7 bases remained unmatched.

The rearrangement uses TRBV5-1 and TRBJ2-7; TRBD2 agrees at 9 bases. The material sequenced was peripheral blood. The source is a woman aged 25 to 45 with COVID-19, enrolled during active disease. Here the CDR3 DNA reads TGCGCCAGCAGCTTGGCCGCGGGGGGGCAGGTCGAGCAGTACTTC. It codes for CASSLAAGGQVEQYF.